A selection of T cell receptor beta chains follows, all from one sample in a study of shared clonotypes between healthy human individuals. Only in-frame clones appear in the TCRdb table, and some are missing; sequencing was by immunoSEQ multiplex PCR. The sample shows more than 1,200,000 clones, 97% to 99% of them seen only once. What was sequenced was naive CD4+ T cells sorted from blood. These receptors were taken from a young man in good health. Both conserved end residues are part of each CDR3. The D gene is left open where the match is weak. Not every row has a clone size; where given, it reads once, few, many or a size class.

>TRBV9|TRBJ2-1|-|-
TGTGCCAGCAGCAAGGACCCCGGGTCCTACAATGAGCAGTTCTTC
CASSKDPGSYNEQFF
>TRBV20-1|TRBJ2-1|once|-
TGCAGTGCTAGCGGGGTTGAGCAGTTCTTC
CSASGVEQFF
>TRBV9|TRBJ2-1|-|TRBD2
TGTGCCAGCAGCGTACAACTAGCGGGAATTGGCCATGAGCAGTTCTTC
CASSVQLAGIGHEQFF
>TRBV6-5|TRBJ2-1|-|TRBD1
TGTGCCAGCAGCGGGCCGGGACAGGGGTACAATGAGCAGTTCTTC
CASSGPGQGYNEQFF
>TRBV6-5|TRBJ1-4|once|TRBD1
TGTGCCAGCAGCCGAGACAGGGAAGGTGAAAAACTGTTTTTT
CASSRDREGEKLFF
>TRBV6-1|TRBJ1-5|once|-
TGTGCCAGCAGTGAAGATTGGGTGCCAGGACGCAATCAGCCCCAGCATTTT
CASSEDWVPGRNQPQHF
>TRBV9|TRBJ2-1|-|-
TGTGCCAGCAGCGTAGCCGGGGACGCCTACAATGAGCAGTTCTTC
CASSVAGDAYNEQFF
>TRBV7-3|TRBJ2-6|-|-
TGTGCCAGCAGCTTAATAGGGAGCTCTGGGGCCAACGTCCTGACTTTC
CASSLIGSSGANVLTF
>TRBV11-2|TRBJ2-1|-|TRBD2
TGTGCCAGCAGCTTGGCACTAGCGGGATATTATGAGCAGTTCTTC
CASSLALAGYYEQFF
>TRBV2|TRBJ1-5|-|-
TGTGCCAGCAGTCCAGGGGGCAATCAGCCCCAGCATTTT
CASSPGGNQPQHF
>TRBV27|TRBJ2-2|-|-
TGTGCCAGCAGTTCCTGGGACTCTCTTGGGACCGGGGAGCTGTTTTTT
CASSSWDSLGTGELFF
>TRBV18|TRBJ1-5|-|-
TGTGCCAGCTCACCACCTCGGCAGGGCAGCAATCAGCCCCAGCATTTT
CASSPPRQGSNQPQHF
>TRBV28|TRBJ1-3|-|TRBD1
TGTGCCAGCACTTCGACAGGGTTATCTTCTGGAAACACCATATATTTT
CASTSTGLSSGNTIYF
>TRBV11-2|TRBJ1-1|-|-
TGTGCCAGCAGCTTGACAGAAAACACTGAAGCTTTCTTT
CASSLTENTEAFF
>TRBV5-1|TRBJ2-2|-|-
TGCGCCAGCAGCTTGGGGAGCAGGGTGGAGACCGGGGAGCTGTTTTTT
CASSLGSRVETGELFF
>TRBV5-5|TRBJ2-7|-|-
TGTGCCAGCAGTCGGGACGCCAGTTGGGAGCAGTACTTC
CASSRDASWEQYF
>TRBV5-1|TRBJ1-5|-|TRBD1
TGCGCCAGCAGTCCGGACAGGGGAGATCAGCCCCAGCATTTT
CASSPDRGDQPQHF
>TRBV6-1|TRBJ2-7|-|TRBD2
TGTGCCAGCAGTGACATAGCGGGCCAAAGCTCCTACGAGCAGTACTTC
CASSDIAGQSSYEQYF
>TRBV5-1|TRBJ2-7|-|TRBD2
TGCGCCAGCAGCTTTGGACTAGCGGGAGAATCAGTGGGTTACGAGCAGTACTTC
CASSFGLAGESVGYEQYF
>TRBV18|TRBJ1-2|-|-
TGTGCCAGCTCACCAATCTCAATGATTCGGAGCTACACCTTC
CASSPISMIRSYTF
>TRBV11-1|TRBJ2-7|-|-
TGTGCCAGCAGCTTAGCGCCACAGGGTGACGAGCAGTACTTC
CASSLAPQGDEQYF
>TRBV28|TRBJ2-7|-|TRBD1
TGTGCCAGCAGTTTCCGACAGGGGCTCACCTACGAGCAGTACTTC
CASSFRQGLTYEQYF
>TRBV5-5|TRBJ2-5|-|TRBD2
TGTGCCAGCAGCTTCCGGACTAGCGGGACCTCAGAGACCCAGTACTTC
CASSFRTSGTSETQYF
>TRBV5-1|TRBJ2-7|-|-
TGCGCCAGCAGCTTGGGGGCTGCAAGGGACTACGAGCAGTACTTC
CASSLGAARDYEQYF
>TRBV29-1|TRBJ2-7|-|TRBD1
TGCAGCGTTGAAGCCCGGGACAGGGGTAGCCACGAGCAGTACTTC
CSVEARDRGSHEQYF
>TRBV10-3|TRBJ1-1|-|-
TGTGCCATCAGGTCAGGAGATACTGAAGCTTTCTTT
CAIRSGDTEAFF
>TRBV2|TRBJ2-1|-|-
TGTGCCACCTTAAAGTCGTCCAGCTCCTACAATGAGCAGTTCTTC
CATLKSSSSYNEQFF
>TRBV6-5|TRBJ2-1|-|TRBD1
TGTGCCAGCAGTTACTGGGGGGACAGGGGAGGGAATGAGCAGTTCTTC
CASSYWGDRGGNEQFF
>TRBV27|TRBJ1-1|-|-
TGTGCCAGCACAGGGGAATTGGGCACTGAAGCTTTCTTT
CASTGELGTEAFF
>TRBV5-4|TRBJ2-3|-|-
TGTGCCAGCAGCCGCACGACTGGCATCACAGATACGCAGTATTTT
CASSRTTGITDTQYF
>TRBV5-8|TRBJ2-5|-|-
TGTGCCAGCAGCTTGGGGATAGGGGTTGGGAAAGAGACCCAGTACTTC
CASSLGIGVGKETQYF
>TRBV27|TRBJ2-3|-|-
TGTGCCAGCAGTTTATTTCCAGGGGCCACAGATACGCAGTATTTT
CASSLFPGATDTQYF
>TRBV30|TRBJ1-1|-|-
TGTGCCTGGACTTCAGGGTACATGAACACTGAAGCTTTCTTT
CAWTSGYMNTEAFF
>TRBV9|TRBJ2-1|once|TRBD1
TGTGCCAGCAGCCCCGGACAGGGCTCCTACAATGAGCAGTTCTTC
CASSPGQGSYNEQFF
>TRBV4-1|TRBJ2-1|-|-
TGCGCCAGCAGCCGCCTGGGGGAGAAAATCCGGGATGAGCAGTTCTTC
CASSRLGEKIRDEQFF
>TRBV9|TRBJ2-6|-|-
TGTGCCAGCAGCGGCCAAGGCTCTGGGGCCAACGTCCTGACTTTC
CASSGQGSGANVLTF
>TRBV6-5|TRBJ2-1|-|TRBD2
TGTGCCAGCAGTTCCGTGACTAGCGGGAATGAGCAGTTCTTC
CASSSVTSGNEQFF
>TRBV5-6|TRBJ1-1|-|TRBD1
TGTGCCAGCAGTTTTCAGGGGGGAGCTTTCTTT
CASSFQGGAFF
>TRBV7-3|TRBJ2-7|-|TRBD1
TGTGCCAGCAGCCAGGGACAGCTTACGAAGCAGTACTTC
CASSQGQLTKQYF
>TRBV6-1|TRBJ2-7|-|-
TGTGCCAGCAGTGAAGGTTGGGGTGAGCCGGGACCATTTTACGAGCAGTACTTC
CASSEGWGEPGPFYEQYF
>TRBV2|TRBJ2-1|-|TRBD2
TGTGCCAGCATACTCGGGGAGGGCGGGAGCAACGAGCAGTTCTTC
CASILGEGGSNEQFF
>TRBV21-1|TRBJ1-2|-|-
TGTGCCACCCGGACTCTTTGTAACGGACAGAATGGCTACACCTTC
CATRTLCNGQNGYTF
>TRBV5-1|TRBJ2-1|-|TRBD2
TGCGCCAGCAGCTTGGCAGCGGGAGGGGGAAATGAGCAGTTCTTC
CASSLAAGGGNEQFF
>TRBV19|TRBJ2-7|-|-
TGTGCCAGTAGTCGACCAGGCTCCTACGAGCAGTACTTC
CASSRPGSYEQYF
>TRBV7-2|TRBJ2-4|-|-
TGTGCCAGCAGCTTATTCTCCGGAACGGACCAGTACTTC
CASSLFSGTDQYF
>TRBV2|TRBJ1-2|-|TRBD1
TGTGCCATTGGACAGGGGGCGGGCTATGGCTACACCTTC
CAIGQGAGYGYTF
>TRBV11-2|TRBJ1-1|-|TRBD1
TGTGCCAGCAGAACAGGGGGCATGAACACTGAAGCTTTCTTT
CASRTGGMNTEAFF
>TRBV5-4|TRBJ2-7|-|TRBD2
TGTGCCAGCAGCTTACGTTTAAGGATAGCGGGAGGGCCCTACGAGCAGTACTTC
CASSLRLRIAGGPYEQYF
>TRBV9|TRBJ1-2|-|TRBD1
TGTGCCAGCAACATTCCGGGACAGGGGGCTTCCGCTGGCTACACCTTC
CASNIPGQGASAGYTF
>TRBV9|TRBJ1-5|-|-
TGTGCCAGCAGCGTAGAGGGGTTACGCAATCAGCCCCAGCATTTT
CASSVEGLRNQPQHF
>TRBV4-3|TRBJ2-7|-|TRBD2
TGCGCCAGGGGACTAGCGAGACACGAGCAGTACTTC
CARGLARHEQYF
>TRBV5-6|TRBJ2-3|-|-
TGTGCCAGCAGCTTGGCGCGGACAGATACGCAGTATTTT
CASSLARTDTQYF
>TRBV28|TRBJ2-7|-|-
TGTGCCAGCAGCGTCGTCGGGGAGCAGTACTTC
CASSVVGEQYF
>TRBV7-8|TRBJ2-5|-|-
TGTGCCAGCAGCTTCCGCAGGTCATACCAAGAGACCCAGTACTTC
CASSFRRSYQETQYF
>TRBV6-1|TRBJ1-4|once|-
TGTGCCAGCAGGGACCGGGCCCTTTGTATTTTT
CASRDRALCIF
>TRBV5-1|TRBJ1-1|-|-
TGCGCCAGCAGCTTGAGGCCCCCTATGAACACTGAAGCTTTCTTT
CASSLRPPMNTEAFF
>TRBV6-6|TRBJ2-1|-|-
TGTGCCAGCAGTTACGGCCAGGCCGCCAATGAGCAGTTCTTC
CASSYGQAANEQFF